The source of this T cell receptor (beta chain) is a study of shared clonotypes between healthy human individuals. Findings of the study overall: Estimated richness values were generally larger in naive subsets than in memory subsets.

As concerns this clone: Its antigen is unidentified.

Profiling relied on immunoSEQ multiplex PCR, and the TCRdb table lists in-frame clones only, not all of them. This sample carries roughly 660,000 clones, around 90% of them seen once, and the ten largest clones take 34%. Adults of Caucasian background living in Nashville, Tennessee made up all donors. The J segment lost 5 bases and the V segment lost 5 bases, leaving 4 bases of the junction unmatched. The CDR3 is made up of 15 amino acids. In germline, CDR1 is ENHRY, CDR2 SYGVKD. This TCR was sampled from a man aged 18 to 29 in good health. Some clones in this sample may be carry-over from other donors' samples. The sample taken for sequencing was memory CD8+ T cells from PBMCs. Subset: CD45RO+ cells pooled with CCR7-negative TemRA cells. This chain connects TRBV10-3 to TRBJ2-1, with 12 bases matching TRBD2. This CDR3 reads CAISKTSGRNNEQFF. In DNA, the CDR3 is TGTGCCATCAGTAAGACTAGCGGGAGAAACAATGAGCAGTTCTTC.